This TCR beta chain was retrieved from a study of shared clonotypes between healthy human individuals. The overall study: Every donor yielded three CD4 naive, three CD4 memory, two CD8 naive and one CD8 memory plate. General observations from the study: All-four-donor shared clonotypes had higher generation probabilities than non-shared clonotypes did.

Replicate sorted-subset PCRs were loaded with around 0.2 ug DNA, tens of thousands of T cell genomes. Authors' processing steps: Sequence data from immunoSEQ were junction-only and lacked quality scores; consequently, filtering differed. Only in-frame clones appear in the TCRdb table, and some are missing; sequencing was by immunoSEQ multiplex PCR. That table is the source of V, J and clone size, and D and trimming were worked out from the DNA. The profile shows around 750,000 clones, less than 85% of them singletons. V was trimmed by 2 bases and J by 2 bases, leaving 9 bases between them. This CDR3 is 14 amino acids long. From germline, CDR1 is MNHEY and CDR2 SVGAGI. This clone was recorded once. What it binds is unknown. In the same sample, other DNA sequences code for this CDR3.

The chain uses TRBV6-5 and TRBJ1-1; tentatively, D is TRBD1 (5 bases). Sequencing was carried out using memory CD4+ T cells sorted from blood. This sample's subset: CD45RA-negative fraction. The TCR originated in a woman in her thirties in good health. This chain's CDR3 is CASSYRTGNTEAFF. As DNA, the CDR3 is TGTGCCAGCAGTTACCGAACAGGAAACACTGAAGCTTTCTTT.